This record looks at one TCR beta chain sequence and its context. What it binds is unknown. Focal radiation plus CTLA-4 blockade with ipilimumab was administered to patients who had chemo-refractory metastatic non-small-cell lung cancer. These data originate in a study of radiotherapy plus CTLA-4 blockade in lung cancer. Looking at the study overall: About a sixth of enrolled patients responded objectively, and around 30% had disease control. Findings and caveats of the study: Increased serum interferon-beta after radiation also reportedly predicted response strongly. Radiotherapy plus ipilimumab was followed by expansion in blood of tumor-derived TCR clones.

This table comes from immunoSEQ multiplex PCR, and its TCRdb copy is limited to in-frame clones, with some not included. In the table there are around 80,000 clones, around 78% of which are singletons. The CDR3 consists of 14 residues. The germline V and J ends were trimmed by 5 bases and 5 bases, with 15 bases remaining between them. From germline, CDR1 is SGHTA and CDR2 FQGNSA. Source: peripheral blood, taken from a patient treated with radiotherapy plus ipilimumab. The J gene is TRBJ2-5, the V gene TRBV7-2; D possibly corresponds to TRBD2 (5 bases). This receptor was identified in a human donor with non-small cell lung cancer whose response to radiotherapy plus ipilimumab could not be evaluated. Some clones in this sample may be carry-over from other donors' samples. The CDR3 nucleotides read TGTGCCAGCAGCCCGCGCCTTTCGGGGGAGACCCAGTACTTC. Amino acid sequence: CASSPRLSGETQYF.